Listed below are T cell receptor beta chains from one sample, sequenced in a study of T cell responses to AZD1222 COVID-19 vaccine. Profiling relied on immunoSEQ multiplex PCR, and the TCRdb table lists in-frame clones only, not all of them. The sample carries about 180,000 clones, 85% to 90% recorded once. The material sequenced was peripheral blood, taken 28 days after the second dose of the MenACWY control vaccine. These receptors originate from an adult who received the MenACWY meningococcal vaccine as a control. Both conserved end residues are part of each CDR3. A D gene is named only where the DNA matches it firmly. Size is omitted from some rows. Given values are once, few, many or a class for expanded clones.

DNA | CDR3 | D | size | J | V
TGTGCCAGCGGGGAACAGGGAGGATTGGGGCCCCTCCACTTT | CASGEQGGLGPLHF | - | - | TRBJ1-6 | TRBV25-1
TGTGCCAGCAGTTTCGTCGGGAATGGCTATGGCTACACCTTC | CASSFVGNGYGYTF | - | once | TRBJ1-2 | TRBV28
TGTGCCAGCTCACCTGGAACAGGGCTAAATCAGCCCCAGCATTTT | CASSPGTGLNQPQHF | - | - | TRBJ1-5 | TRBV18
TGTGCCACTGGGGAAGAGCGGGCCGCGAACACCGGGGAGCTGTTTTTT | CATGEERAANTGELFF | - | - | TRBJ2-2 | TRBV10-3
TGTGCCAGCAGCTACCTGACAGGGGCCGAGCAGTACTTC | CASSYLTGAEQYF | TRBD1 | - | TRBJ2-7 | TRBV9
TGTGCCAGCTCACCATCTCGAGGGGGCACTGAAGCTTTCTTT | CASSPSRGGTEAFF | - | - | TRBJ1-1 | TRBV18
TGCGCCAGCAGCCAAGATAGTTCCAGGGGGAAAAAACTGTTTTTT | CASSQDSSRGKKLFF | TRBD1 | - | TRBJ1-4 | TRBV4-3
TGTGCCAGCAGTGACCTAGCGGACACCGGGGAGCTGTTTTTT | CASSDLADTGELFF | TRBD2 | - | TRBJ2-2 | TRBV27
TGTGCCAGCAGCCAAGAAATCGACAGGGCGCCTCTCCCTGAAGCTTTCTTT | CASSQEIDRAPLPEAFF | TRBD1 | - | TRBJ1-1 | TRBV3-1/TRBV3-2
TGTGCCAGCAGCCAAGCGGGGGTCACTGAAGCTTTCTTT | CASSQAGVTEAFF | - | - | TRBJ1-1 | TRBV3-1/TRBV3-2
TGTGCCAGTAGTCAAGAGAACGAGCAGTACTTC | CASSQENEQYF | - | - | TRBJ2-7 | TRBV19
TGTGCCAGCAGCTACAGGGGCTACGAGCAGTACTTC | CASSYRGYEQYF | TRBD1 | - | TRBJ2-7 | TRBV12-3/TRBV12-4
TGTGCCAGCAGCTTAGCTCGGGTAACTGAAGCTTTCTTT | CASSLARVTEAFF | - | - | TRBJ1-1 | TRBV7-9
TGTGCCAGCACCTTTTCGGGGGGCAATCAGCCCCAGCATTTT | CASTFSGGNQPQHF | - | once | TRBJ1-5 | TRBV7-8
TGTGCCAGTCGGGTTGACGGGAACTATGGCTACACCTTC | CASRVDGNYGYTF | - | - | TRBJ1-2 | TRBV19
TGTGCCAGCAGTGTCACAGGGGACGGTCAGCCCCAGCATTTT | CASSVTGDGQPQHF | TRBD1 | - | TRBJ1-5 | TRBV6-4
TGTGCCAGCAGCTTAATTCGACAGACAGATACGCAGTATTTT | CASSLIRQTDTQYF | - | - | TRBJ2-3 | TRBV7-2
TGTGCCAGCAGCCCCAAAGACCGATATGGCTACACCTTC | CASSPKDRYGYTF | - | - | TRBJ1-2 | TRBV7-9
TGTGCCAGCAGCCAAGATCCGCAGGCTTCTAATCAGCCCCAGCATTTT | CASSQDPQASNQPQHF | - | once | TRBJ1-5 | TRBV4-2
TGTGCCAGCAGCCCCCGGGACAGGGATCTTGATCGAACTTGGAACACCGGGGAGCTGTTTTTT | CASSPRDRDLDRTWNTGELFF | TRBD1 | - | TRBJ2-2 | TRBV3-1/TRBV3-2
TGTGCCAGCTCACCTATGACCCTGCTCAACGAGCAGTACTTC | CASSPMTLLNEQYF | - | - | TRBJ2-7 | TRBV18
TGTGCCAGCAGTTCAAGGGACAGGCCCTCCTACGAGCAGTACTTC | CASSSRDRPSYEQYF | TRBD1 | - | TRBJ2-7 | TRBV27
TGTGCCAGCAGCTTAGAGGGACAAGACGCAGATACGCAGTATTTT | CASSLEGQDADTQYF | - | - | TRBJ2-3 | TRBV7-3
TGTGCCAGCAGCCAAGAGGCCTGGATGGTTCGTCAGCCCCAGCATTTT | CASSQEAWMVRQPQHF | - | once | TRBJ1-5 | TRBV4-2
TGTGCCAGCAGCTTATGGCGGGAGGCAAGAGAGCAGTTCTTC | CASSLWREAREQFF | TRBD2 | - | TRBJ2-1 | TRBV7-9
TGTGCCAGCAGCTTCCCCAGGGCTTCCTCCTACGAGCAGTACTTC | CASSFPRASSYEQYF | - | - | TRBJ2-7 | TRBV5-6
TGTGCCAGCAATAGGGACTACCTCACTAACTATGGCTACACCTTC | CASNRDYLTNYGYTF | - | - | TRBJ1-2 | TRBV6-5
TGTGCCAGCACTCTAGGGACAGTGGGCGATTCACCCCTCCACTTT | CASTLGTVGDSPLHF | TRBD1 | - | TRBJ1-6 | TRBV6-5
TGTGCCAGCAGTCCTGAGGGGGGGATTGGTGGCTACACCTTC | CASSPEGGIGGYTF | - | - | TRBJ1-2 | TRBV6-4
TGTGCCAGCAGCGTAGGGGTGGTGGGAACTAATGAAAAACTGTTTTTT | CASSVGVVGTNEKLFF | - | - | TRBJ1-4 | TRBV9
TGTGCCAGCAGGGTGGGAGGAGCAATGTTGCCCCAGCATTTT | CASRVGGAMLPQHF | - | - | TRBJ1-5 | TRBV28
TGTGCCAGCGGCTCACATTATGGCTACACCTTC | CASGSHYGYTF | - | - | TRBJ1-2 | TRBV12-3/TRBV12-4
TGCAGCGTTATTCGATCCCCGACAGGGGAGGGCTACACCTTC | CSVIRSPTGEGYTF | TRBD1 | - | TRBJ1-2 | TRBV29-1
TGTGCCAGCAGTGTAGCGGGAGGATCCACAGATACGCAGTATTTT | CASSVAGGSTDTQYF | TRBD2 | - | TRBJ2-3 | TRBV2
TGTGCCAGCAGTTTCCGGGACAGGGAGGAGACCCAGTACTTC | CASSFRDREETQYF | TRBD1 | - | TRBJ2-5 | TRBV28
TGCGCCAGCAAGAGGGGCTCGGATGGCTACACCTTC | CASKRGSDGYTF | - | - | TRBJ1-2 | TRBV5-1
TGCGCCAGCAGCCAAGCGCCTCTCGGGAATGAGCAGTTCTTC | CASSQAPLGNEQFF | - | - | TRBJ2-1 | TRBV4-3
TGTGCCACCAGTGGGGGTCGGGGGGAGGAGGTCCAAGAGACCCAGTACTTC | CATSGGRGEEVQETQYF | TRBD2 | - | TRBJ2-5 | TRBV24-1
TGTGCCAGCAGCGCACAGGGACCCCATGGCACTGAAGCTTTCTTT | CASSAQGPHGTEAFF | - | - | TRBJ1-1 | TRBV6-5
TGTGCCAGCAGCCCAACAGGGGCGAACACTGAAGCTTTCTTT | CASSPTGANTEAFF | TRBD1 | - | TRBJ1-1 | TRBV5-4
TGCGCCAGCAGCCAAGAGGGGGGCTACTACAATGAGCAGTTCTTC | CASSQEGGYYNEQFF | - | - | TRBJ2-1 | TRBV4-3
TGTGCCAGCAGCGTCGGGGGGCAGCGGGCTTTCTTT | CASSVGGQRAFF | - | - | TRBJ1-1 | TRBV6-2/TRBV6-3